These T cell receptor beta chains were read from a single sample in a study of shared clonotypes between healthy human individuals. The table came from immunoSEQ multiplex PCR; TCRdb's copy has only in-frame clones and leaves some out. The profile shows roughly 2.6 million clones, approximately 92% of them singletons. Sequencing was carried out using naive CD4+ T cells sorted from blood. These receptors were collected from a man between 18 and 35 years old in good health. CDR3s include the opening cysteine and the closing phenylalanine or tryptophan. Fields, in order: J gene, clone size, D gene, V gene, CDR3 DNA, CDR3 protein. D genes are given only for firm matches. Size is omitted from some rows. Given values are once, few, many or a class for expanded clones.

J gene: TRBJ2-3; clone size: NA; D gene: NA; V gene: TRBV19; CDR3 DNA: TGTGCCAGTAGTATTGGAGGGTTCACAGATACGCAGTATTTT; CDR3 protein: CASSIGGFTDTQYF
J gene: TRBJ2-3; clone size: NA; D gene: NA; V gene: TRBV11-3; CDR3 DNA: TGTGCCAGCAGCTTAGACGGGAGCACAGATACGCAGTATTTT; CDR3 protein: CASSLDGSTDTQYF
J gene: TRBJ1-1; clone size: NA; D gene: NA; V gene: TRBV6-5; CDR3 DNA: TGTGCCAGCAGTTATTATGGGGCAGGGCGGAGGACTGAAGCTTTCTTT; CDR3 protein: CASSYYGAGRRTEAFF
J gene: TRBJ1-1; clone size: NA; D gene: TRBD1; V gene: TRBV19; CDR3 DNA: TGTGCCAGTAGGGACTCGACAGGGGCCTTGATGAAGGGATTAACTGAAGCTTTCTTT; CDR3 protein: CASRDSTGALMKGLTEAFF
J gene: TRBJ2-5; clone size: NA; D gene: NA; V gene: TRBV7-2; CDR3 DNA: TGTGCCAGCAGCCCACAGGGGACCCAGTACTTC; CDR3 protein: CASSPQGTQYF
J gene: TRBJ2-5; clone size: NA; D gene: NA; V gene: TRBV7-2; CDR3 DNA: TGTGCCAGCAGCTTAGCGTGGAGGGACGAGACCCAGTACTTC; CDR3 protein: CASSLAWRDETQYF
J gene: TRBJ2-7; clone size: once; D gene: NA; V gene: TRBV18; CDR3 DNA: TGTGCCAGCTCACCCCTAGCTCTGACCTCCTACGAGCAGTACTTC; CDR3 protein: CASSPLALTSYEQYF
J gene: TRBJ1-3; clone size: NA; D gene: NA; V gene: TRBV7-2; CDR3 DNA: TGTGCCAGCAGCTTAGATGCAGTCTCTGGAAACACCATATATTTT; CDR3 protein: CASSLDAVSGNTIYF
J gene: TRBJ1-1; clone size: NA; D gene: NA; V gene: TRBV19; CDR3 DNA: TGTGCCACCCAGAGGAAGGGGGGGTACGAGAACACTGAAGCTTTCTTT; CDR3 protein: CATQRKGGYENTEAFF
J gene: TRBJ2-7; clone size: NA; D gene: TRBD2; V gene: TRBV5-6; CDR3 DNA: TGTGCCAGCAGCTTTCGGTCTAGCGGGTTCTACGAGCAGTACTTC; CDR3 protein: CASSFRSSGFYEQYF
J gene: TRBJ2-3; clone size: NA; D gene: TRBD1; V gene: TRBV6-1; CDR3 DNA: TGTGCCAGCAGTGTACCACCAGGACAGGGGGCCCCCGATACGCAGTATTTT; CDR3 protein: CASSVPPGQGAPDTQYF
J gene: TRBJ2-7; clone size: once; D gene: NA; V gene: TRBV18; CDR3 DNA: TGTGCCAGCTCACCAGGGGCAGTTCCTCGCGAGCAGTACTTC; CDR3 protein: CASSPGAVPREQYF
J gene: TRBJ2-3; clone size: NA; D gene: TRBD2; V gene: TRBV19; CDR3 DNA: TGTGCCAGTAGTCCCCGTCCCGGGACTAGCGCGGTGGTTCGAGATACGCAGTATTTT; CDR3 protein: CASSPRPGTSAVVRDTQYF
J gene: TRBJ1-1; clone size: once; D gene: NA; V gene: TRBV27; CDR3 DNA: TGTGCCAGTCTCAGTACGAGTTCGTGGGGGTCACACACTGAAGCTTTCTTT; CDR3 protein: CASLSTSSWGSHTEAFF
J gene: TRBJ2-2; clone size: once; D gene: NA; V gene: TRBV5-4; CDR3 DNA: TGTGCCAGCAGCCGGACAGCGAACACCGGGGAGCTGTTTTTT; CDR3 protein: CASSRTANTGELFF
J gene: TRBJ2-3; clone size: NA; D gene: NA; V gene: TRBV19; CDR3 DNA: TGTGCCAGCGGGGGTAGCACAGATACGCAGTATTTT; CDR3 protein: CASGGSTDTQYF
J gene: TRBJ2-7; clone size: NA; D gene: NA; V gene: TRBV21-1; CDR3 DNA: TGTGCCAGCCCGGGCTACGAGCAGTACTTC; CDR3 protein: CASPGYEQYF
J gene: TRBJ1-4; clone size: NA; D gene: NA; V gene: TRBV18; CDR3 DNA: TGTGCCAGCTCACTGTCCATCCAGGGTAATGAAAAACTGTTTTTT; CDR3 protein: CASSLSIQGNEKLFF
J gene: TRBJ2-7; clone size: NA; D gene: TRBD2; V gene: TRBV4-1; CDR3 DNA: TGCGCCAGCAGCCTACGGGGGGGGAGATACGAGCAGTACTTC; CDR3 protein: CASSLRGGRYEQYF
J gene: TRBJ1-1; clone size: few; D gene: NA; V gene: TRBV6-5; CDR3 DNA: TGTGCCAGCAGCCAGGGGACTGAAGCTTTCTTT; CDR3 protein: CASSQGTEAFF
J gene: TRBJ2-3; clone size: once; D gene: NA; V gene: TRBV7-9; CDR3 DNA: TGTGCCAGCAGCTTAATCTCCGGGGTCCTGACGGATACGCAGTATTTT; CDR3 protein: CASSLISGVLTDTQYF
J gene: TRBJ2-3; clone size: NA; D gene: NA; V gene: TRBV10-3; CDR3 DNA: TGTGCCGTAGCTAGTCTTAGCACAGATACGCAGTATTTT; CDR3 protein: CAVASLSTDTQYF
J gene: TRBJ2-7; clone size: NA; D gene: NA; V gene: TRBV10-3; CDR3 DNA: TGTGCCATTAGGTTGGCCTTGGGCGGACACGAGCAGTACTTC; CDR3 protein: CAIRLALGGHEQYF
J gene: TRBJ1-3; clone size: NA; D gene: NA; V gene: TRBV7-2; CDR3 DNA: TGTGCCAGCAGCTGGGGAAACACCATATATTTT; CDR3 protein: CASSWGNTIYF
J gene: TRBJ1-4; clone size: NA; D gene: NA; V gene: TRBV30; CDR3 DNA: TGTGCCTCCGATAGAGGAGGGGATGAAAAACTGTTTTTT; CDR3 protein: CASDRGGDEKLFF
J gene: TRBJ1-1; clone size: NA; D gene: NA; V gene: TRBV25-1; CDR3 DNA: TGTGCCAGCAGTGAATTGTGGGGGCTCGGCGCTTTCTTT; CDR3 protein: CASSELWGLGAFF
J gene: TRBJ2-7; clone size: NA; D gene: NA; V gene: TRBV5-4; CDR3 DNA: TGTGCCAGAAGCTTGATGAGCGAGCAGTACTTC; CDR3 protein: CARSLMSEQYF
J gene: TRBJ2-7; clone size: NA; D gene: NA; V gene: TRBV18; CDR3 DNA: TGTGCCAGCTCTAGCCTAACAAGCTTAGGCGAGCAGTACTTC; CDR3 protein: CASSSLTSLGEQYF
J gene: TRBJ2-1; clone size: NA; D gene: TRBD2; V gene: TRBV5-1; CDR3 DNA: TGCGCCAGCAGCATAACCGGGACTAGCGCTTACAATGAGCAGTTCTTC; CDR3 protein: CASSITGTSAYNEQFF
J gene: TRBJ1-2; clone size: NA; D gene: NA; V gene: TRBV27; CDR3 DNA: TGTGCCAGCAGTCCCGACGGTCCCTATGGCTACACCTTC; CDR3 protein: CASSPDGPYGYTF
J gene: TRBJ1-3; clone size: NA; D gene: NA; V gene: TRBV5-6; CDR3 DNA: TGTGCCAGCAGCTTTGTAGGGGGAGGAAACACCATATATTTT; CDR3 protein: CASSFVGGGNTIYF
J gene: TRBJ2-3; clone size: once; D gene: NA; V gene: TRBV6-5; CDR3 DNA: TGTGCCAGCAGTTCCACCTCAGATACGCAGTATTTT; CDR3 protein: CASSSTSDTQYF
J gene: TRBJ2-3; clone size: NA; D gene: TRBD1; V gene: TRBV15; CDR3 DNA: TGTGCCACCAACCCGCGGCTGGGGACAGGACGCCCAGATACGCAGTATTTT; CDR3 protein: CATNPRLGTGRPDTQYF
J gene: TRBJ2-3; clone size: NA; D gene: TRBD1; V gene: TRBV29-1; CDR3 DNA: TGCAGCGCTGTTACCGGGACAGGGCCGACAGATACGCAGTATTTT; CDR3 protein: CSAVTGTGPTDTQYF
J gene: TRBJ1-5; clone size: NA; D gene: NA; V gene: TRBV7-2; CDR3 DNA: TGTGCCAGCAGCTTAGACGGATCATATCAGCCCCAGCATTTT; CDR3 protein: CASSLDGSYQPQHF
J gene: TRBJ2-1; clone size: NA; D gene: NA; V gene: TRBV10-1; CDR3 DNA: TGCGCCAGCAGTGAGTCGACTCTCGGGAGCTACAATGAGCAGTTCTTC; CDR3 protein: CASSESTLGSYNEQFF
J gene: TRBJ2-5; clone size: NA; D gene: NA; V gene: TRBV28; CDR3 DNA: TGTGCCAGCAGTTTATCAGTAGGGTATAGCGACCCCCAAGAGACCCAGTACTTC; CDR3 protein: CASSLSVGYSDPQETQYF
J gene: TRBJ2-2; clone size: NA; D gene: TRBD2; V gene: TRBV5-1; CDR3 DNA: TGCGCCAGCAGCTCAGGACTAGCGGGAAATACCGGGGAGCTGTTTTTT; CDR3 protein: CASSSGLAGNTGELFF
J gene: TRBJ1-2; clone size: once; D gene: TRBD1; V gene: TRBV10-1; CDR3 DNA: TGCGCCAGCAGTGAAGACAGGGTAGGGGGCTACACCTTC; CDR3 protein: CASSEDRVGGYTF
J gene: TRBJ1-2; clone size: few; D gene: NA; V gene: TRBV6-5; CDR3 DNA: TGTGCCAGCACCCGAGCCCCGGGTCATGGCTACACCTTC; CDR3 protein: CASTRAPGHGYTF
J gene: TRBJ2-4; clone size: NA; D gene: NA; V gene: TRBV6-1; CDR3 DNA: TGTGCCAGCAGTGAAGCGCTTCCGACAGCCCAAAACATTCAGTACTTC; CDR3 protein: CASSEALPTAQNIQYF
J gene: TRBJ2-5; clone size: NA; D gene: NA; V gene: TRBV5-6; CDR3 DNA: TGTGCCAGCAGCTCGACGGAGACCCAGTACTTC; CDR3 protein: CASSSTETQYF
J gene: TRBJ2-6; clone size: NA; D gene: TRBD1; V gene: TRBV4-3; CDR3 DNA: TGCGCCAGCAGCCAAGATCTGACAGGGGGCTCTGGGGCCAACGTCCTGACTTTC; CDR3 protein: CASSQDLTGGSGANVLTF
J gene: TRBJ1-6; clone size: NA; D gene: NA; V gene: TRBV28; CDR3 DNA: TGTGCCAGCAACAGGGTTTCTTCACCCCTCCACTTT; CDR3 protein: CASNRVSSPLHF
J gene: TRBJ2-7; clone size: NA; D gene: NA; V gene: TRBV7-2; CDR3 DNA: TGTGCCAGCAGCTTAGTACGGGGGGCAAGCGCCGAGCAGTACTTC; CDR3 protein: CASSLVRGASAEQYF
J gene: TRBJ2-7; clone size: NA; D gene: NA; V gene: TRBV6-5; CDR3 DNA: TGTGCCACGCGTAAAGGGTTGTACGAGCAGTACTTC; CDR3 protein: CATRKGLYEQYF
J gene: TRBJ1-3; clone size: NA; D gene: NA; V gene: TRBV30; CDR3 DNA: TGTGCCTGGTGCCCAGACCCGAGCTCTGGAAACACCATATATTTT; CDR3 protein: CAWCPDPSSGNTIYF
J gene: TRBJ1-1; clone size: NA; D gene: NA; V gene: TRBV10-1; CDR3 DNA: TGCGCCAGCAGTGAGAGCCGGACAGCCACTGAAGCTTTCTTT; CDR3 protein: CASSESRTATEAFF
J gene: TRBJ2-5; clone size: NA; D gene: TRBD1; V gene: TRBV5-1; CDR3 DNA: TGCGCCAGCAGCCCAGGACAGGACCAAGAGACCCAGTACTTC; CDR3 protein: CASSPGQDQETQYF
J gene: TRBJ2-5; clone size: NA; D gene: NA; V gene: TRBV2; CDR3 DNA: TGTGCCAGCAGCCCCATATCCAGGTCAGGGGAGACCCAGTACTTC; CDR3 protein: CASSPISRSGETQYF
J gene: TRBJ2-1; clone size: NA; D gene: TRBD2; V gene: TRBV7-2; CDR3 DNA: TGTGCCAGCAGCTCCAGCGGGAGGGCCGGGAATGAGCAGTTCTTC; CDR3 protein: CASSSSGRAGNEQFF
J gene: TRBJ2-7; clone size: NA; D gene: NA; V gene: TRBV5-6; CDR3 DNA: TGTGCCAGCAGCCACTCGACAGGCCCCTACGAGCAGTACTTC; CDR3 protein: CASSHSTGPYEQYF
J gene: TRBJ1-4; clone size: NA; D gene: TRBD1; V gene: TRBV2; CDR3 DNA: TGTGCCAGCAGCGAACAGGGGGGGAATGAAAAACTGTTTTTT; CDR3 protein: CASSEQGGNEKLFF
J gene: TRBJ2-1; clone size: NA; D gene: TRBD2; V gene: TRBV9; CDR3 DNA: TGTGCCAGCAGCGTAGTGGCTAGCGGACTCCTTTCGGAGCAGTTCTTC; CDR3 protein: CASSVVASGLLSEQFF
J gene: TRBJ2-1; clone size: NA; D gene: TRBD2; V gene: TRBV2; CDR3 DNA: TGTGCCAGCAGTGAAAGACTAGCGGGAGTCGGTGAGCAGTTCTTC; CDR3 protein: CASSERLAGVGEQFF
J gene: TRBJ1-6; clone size: once; D gene: NA; V gene: TRBV6-5; CDR3 DNA: TGTGCCAGCCGGACAGTTAATAATTCACCCCTCCACTTT; CDR3 protein: CASRTVNNSPLHF